The rows below give T cell receptor beta chains drawn from one sample of a study of T-cell reconstitution after alpha-beta-depleted transplantation in children. TCRdb re-called the PCR reads through MiXCR, storing one row per CDR3 protein. The profile shows over 400,000 distinct CDR3 sequences, about 45% of them singletons. This sample comprised PBMCs, obtained before TCRalphabeta/CD19-depleted stem cell transplant. These receptor sequences come from a girl aged 2 to 9 with aplastic anemia, due to receive a stem cell transplant. The CDR3 runs from the conserved cysteine through the conserved F or W. Fields, in order: V gene, clone size, D gene, CDR3 length, J gene, CDR3 protein, CDR3 DNA. The D gene is left open where the match is weak. Where a row states a size, it is once, few, many or the class of an expanded clone; other rows omit it.

v_call: TRBV6-5
clone_size: .
d_call: .
cdr3_length: 14
j_call: TRBJ2-3
cdr3_aa: CASSSKKYTDTQYF
cdr3_nt: TGTGCCAGCAGTTCCAAAAAATACACAGATACGCAGTATTTT

v_call: TRBV2
clone_size: .
d_call: TRBD2
cdr3_length: 16
j_call: TRBJ2-5
cdr3_aa: CASSEAQVGLERTQYF
cdr3_nt: TGTGCCAGCAGTGAAGCGCAGGTGGGACTAGAGAGAACCCAGTACTTC

v_call: TRBV20-1
clone_size: once
d_call: TRBD2
cdr3_length: 14
j_call: TRBJ2-7
cdr3_aa: CSAELAGVTYEQYF
cdr3_nt: TGCAGTGCGGAACTAGCGGGAGTAACCTACGAGCAGTACTTC

v_call: TRBV29-1
clone_size: .
d_call: TRBD1
cdr3_length: 14
j_call: TRBJ2-2
cdr3_aa: CSVGEGAGTGELFF
cdr3_nt: TGCAGCGTTGGAGAGGGGGCGGGCACCGGGGAGCTGTTTTTT

v_call: TRBV11-2
clone_size: .
d_call: .
cdr3_length: 13
j_call: TRBJ1-1
cdr3_aa: CASSLTTNTEAFF
cdr3_nt: TGTGCCAGCAGTTTGACAACGAACACTGAAGCTTTCTTT

v_call: TRBV5-5
clone_size: once
d_call: .
cdr3_length: 14
j_call: TRBJ2-7
cdr3_aa: CASSRPDGVYEQYF
cdr3_nt: TGTGCCAGCAGCCGACCCGACGGCGTCTACGAGCAGTACTTC

v_call: TRBV7-9
clone_size: few
d_call: TRBD2
cdr3_length: 16
j_call: TRBJ2-2
cdr3_aa: CASSQTSGRAVGELFF
cdr3_nt: TGTGCCAGCAGCCAGACTAGCGGGAGGGCCGTCGGGGAGCTGTTTTTT

v_call: TRBV20-1
clone_size: many
d_call: .
cdr3_length: 12
j_call: TRBJ2-3
cdr3_aa: CSASDSTDTQYF
cdr3_nt: TGCAGTGCTTCCGATAGCACAGATACGCAGTATTTT

v_call: TRBV5-1
clone_size: once
d_call: .
cdr3_length: 18
j_call: TRBJ2-6
cdr3_aa: CASSLPGTPRSGANVLTF
cdr3_nt: TGCGCCAGCAGCTTACCCGGGACTCCGCGCTCTGGGGCCAACGTCCTGACTTTC

v_call: TRBV24-1
clone_size: .
d_call: .
cdr3_length: 14
j_call: TRBJ2-7
cdr3_aa: CATSDSAGSDEQYF
cdr3_nt: TGTGCCACCAGTGATTCGGCGGGGTCGGACGAGCAGTACTTC

v_call: TRBV7-2
clone_size: few
d_call: .
cdr3_length: 10
j_call: TRBJ2-7
cdr3_aa: CASGSHEQYF
cdr3_nt: TGTGCCAGCGGCTCCCACGAGCAGTACTTC

v_call: TRBV6-5
clone_size: .
d_call: TRBD1
cdr3_length: 15
j_call: TRBJ2-1
cdr3_aa: CASSYSTGGMTEQFF
cdr3_nt: TGTGCCAGCAGTTACTCCACAGGGGGCATGACTGAGCAGTTCTTC

v_call: TRBV9
clone_size: many
d_call: .
cdr3_length: 12
j_call: TRBJ2-2
cdr3_aa: CASSVDTGELFF
cdr3_nt: TGTGCCAGCAGCGTAGACACCGGGGAGCTGTTTTTT

v_call: TRBV5-1
clone_size: many
d_call: TRBD2
cdr3_length: 14
j_call: TRBJ2-1
cdr3_aa: CASSLEPAGNEQFF
cdr3_nt: TGCGCCAGCAGCTTGGAGCCAGCGGGAAATGAGCAGTTCTTC

v_call: TRBV6-2/TRBV6-3
clone_size: few
d_call: .
cdr3_length: 19
j_call: TRBJ2-2
cdr3_aa: CASSYPGGLADTNTGELFF
cdr3_nt: TGTGCCAGCAGTTACCCCGGGGGGCTAGCGGACACGAACACCGGGGAGCTGTTTTTT

v_call: TRBV20-1
clone_size: .
d_call: .
cdr3_length: 13
j_call: TRBJ1-1
cdr3_aa: CSSLQGPGTEAFF
cdr3_nt: TGCAGTTCTCTCCAGGGGCCCGGAACTGAAGCTTTCTTT

v_call: TRBV24-1
clone_size: .
d_call: .
cdr3_length: 17
j_call: TRBJ2-3
cdr3_aa: CATSPGRGEPHTDTQYF
cdr3_nt: TGTGCCACCAGCCCTGGGAGGGGGGAACCGCACACAGATACGCAGTATTTT

v_call: TRBV20-1
clone_size: .
d_call: .
cdr3_length: 15
j_call: TRBJ2-1
cdr3_aa: CSARDEGGPYNEQFF
cdr3_nt: TGCAGTGCTAGAGACGAGGGGGGCCCCTACAATGAGCAGTTCTTC

v_call: TRBV7-7
clone_size: many
d_call: .
cdr3_length: 16
j_call: TRBJ2-2
cdr3_aa: CASSSRTGVNTGELFF
cdr3_nt: TGTGCTAGCAGCTCGAGGACGGGAGTCAACACCGGGGAGCTGTTTTTT

v_call: TRBV5-1
clone_size: .
d_call: TRBD2
cdr3_length: 16
j_call: TRBJ2-3
cdr3_aa: CASSVALAASTDTQYF
cdr3_nt: TGCGCCAGCAGCGTTGCACTAGCGGCTAGCACAGATACGCAGTATTTT

v_call: TRBV20-1
clone_size: .
d_call: TRBD2
cdr3_length: 13
j_call: TRBJ2-7
cdr3_aa: CSVAPSGTYEQYF
cdr3_nt: TGCAGTGTCGCACCTAGCGGAACCTACGAGCAGTACTTC

v_call: TRBV20-1
clone_size: once
d_call: TRBD2
cdr3_length: 15
j_call: TRBJ2-3
cdr3_aa: CSAEGLAGALDTQYF
cdr3_nt: TGCAGTGCCGAGGGACTAGCGGGAGCGTTAGATACGCAGTATTTT

v_call: TRBV15
clone_size: many
d_call: TRBD1
cdr3_length: 15
j_call: TRBJ2-7
cdr3_aa: CATSLNRGPIYEQYF
cdr3_nt: TGTGCCACCAGCCTAAACAGGGGGCCTATTTACGAGCAGTACTTC

v_call: TRBV20-1
clone_size: few
d_call: .
cdr3_length: 12
j_call: TRBJ1-1
cdr3_aa: CSPYSGSTEAFF
cdr3_nt: TGCAGTCCGTATTCAGGGAGCACTGAAGCTTTCTTT

v_call: TRBV15
clone_size: .
d_call: TRBD1
cdr3_length: 16
j_call: TRBJ2-3
cdr3_aa: CATSRSGQGGTDTQYF
cdr3_nt: TGTGCCACCAGCAGATCGGGACAGGGGGGCACAGATACGCAGTATTTT

v_call: TRBV6-5
clone_size: .
d_call: .
cdr3_length: 12
j_call: TRBJ2-1
cdr3_aa: CASSRHRDEQFF
cdr3_nt: TGTGCCAGCAGTCGCCACAGGGATGAGCAGTTCTTC

v_call: TRBV20-1
clone_size: .
d_call: .
cdr3_length: 15
j_call: TRBJ2-4
cdr3_aa: CSAVQGTEAKNIQYF
cdr3_nt: TGCAGTGCGGTACAGGGAACAGAAGCCAAAAACATTCAGTACTTC

v_call: TRBV5-1
clone_size: few
d_call: TRBD1
cdr3_length: 15
j_call: TRBJ1-1
cdr3_aa: CASSGEQGGMGVAFF
cdr3_nt: TGCGCCAGCAGCGGTGAACAGGGGGGAATGGGGGTAGCTTTCTTT

v_call: TRBV7-2
clone_size: .
d_call: .
cdr3_length: 13
j_call: TRBJ2-7
cdr3_aa: CASSFYTAYEQYF
cdr3_nt: TGTGCCAGCAGCTTCTATACGGCCTACGAGCAGTACTTC

v_call: TRBV5-1
clone_size: .
d_call: TRBD2
cdr3_length: 16
j_call: TRBJ2-5
cdr3_aa: CASSLLAGGFQETQYF
cdr3_nt: TGCGCCAGCAGCTTGTTAGCGGGGGGGTTCCAAGAGACCCAGTACTTC

v_call: TRBV6-5
clone_size: few
d_call: TRBD1
cdr3_length: 14
j_call: TRBJ1-2
cdr3_aa: CASSYGTGNYGYTF
cdr3_nt: TGTGCCAGCAGTTACGGGACAGGGAACTATGGCTACACCTTC

v_call: TRBV3-1
clone_size: many
d_call: .
cdr3_length: 14
j_call: TRBJ2-1
cdr3_aa: CASSQPTRSNEQFF
cdr3_nt: TGTGCCAGCAGCCAACCTACTAGATCCAATGAGCAGTTCTTC

v_call: TRBV11-2
clone_size: many
d_call: .
cdr3_length: 18
j_call: TRBJ2-6
cdr3_aa: CASSLVGVLNSGANVLTF
cdr3_nt: TGTGCCAGCAGCTTAGTAGGGGTCTTAAACTCTGGGGCCAACGTCCTGACTTTC

v_call: TRBV12-3/TRBV12-4
clone_size: many
d_call: .
cdr3_length: 12
j_call: TRBJ2-5
cdr3_aa: CASSQGWETQYF
cdr3_nt: TGTGCCAGCAGCCAAGGATGGGAGACCCAGTACTTC

v_call: TRBV11-1
clone_size: .
d_call: .
cdr3_length: 16
j_call: TRBJ2-3
cdr3_aa: CASSPDTGGLTDTQYF
cdr3_nt: TGTGCCAGCAGCCCTGACACTGGGGGACTCACAGATACGCAGTATTTT

v_call: TRBV5-4
clone_size: few
d_call: TRBD2
cdr3_length: 15
j_call: TRBJ2-2
cdr3_aa: CASSLAGARAGELFF
cdr3_nt: TGTGCCAGCAGCCTAGCGGGAGCTAGGGCCGGGGAGCTGTTTTTT

v_call: TRBV5-1
clone_size: .
d_call: .
cdr3_length: 14
j_call: TRBJ2-3
cdr3_aa: CASTIGGETDTQYF
cdr3_nt: TGCGCCAGCACCATCGGGGGTGAAACAGATACGCAGTATTTT

v_call: TRBV10-1
clone_size: .
d_call: TRBD2
cdr3_length: 16
j_call: TRBJ2-7
cdr3_aa: CASSVGTSGRYYEQYF
cdr3_nt: TGCGCCAGCAGTGTGGGGACTAGCGGGAGGTACTACGAGCAGTACTTC

v_call: TRBV7-3
clone_size: few
d_call: .
cdr3_length: 13
j_call: TRBJ2-1
cdr3_aa: CASSLSVDNEQFF
cdr3_nt: TGTGCCAGCAGCTTATCGGTAGACAATGAGCAGTTCTTC

v_call: TRBV10-3
clone_size: .
d_call: .
cdr3_length: 15
j_call: TRBJ2-7
cdr3_aa: CAISESNAGPYEQYF
cdr3_nt: TGTGCCATCAGTGAGTCGAACGCCGGACCCTACGAGCAGTACTTC

v_call: TRBV4-1
clone_size: .
d_call: TRBD2
cdr3_length: 17
j_call: TRBJ2-5
cdr3_aa: CASSQEISGGGQETQYF
cdr3_nt: TGCGCCAGCAGCCAAGAGATCAGCGGGGGGGGCCAAGAGACCCAGTACTTC

v_call: TRBV30
clone_size: .
d_call: .
cdr3_length: 11
j_call: TRBJ1-1
cdr3_aa: CAGIMNTEAFF
cdr3_nt: TGTGCCGGAATTATGAACACTGAAGCTTTCTTT

v_call: TRBV6-5
clone_size: few
d_call: .
cdr3_length: 14
j_call: TRBJ2-7
cdr3_aa: CASSSGDLWYEQYF
cdr3_nt: TGTGCCAGCAGTTCCGGGGACTTATGGTACGAGCAGTACTTC

v_call: TRBV6-5
clone_size: .
d_call: TRBD2
cdr3_length: 16
j_call: TRBJ2-3
cdr3_aa: CASSSVAGGYTDTQYF
cdr3_nt: TGTGCCAGCAGTTCCGTAGCGGGGGGGTACACAGATACGCAGTATTTT

v_call: TRBV12-3/TRBV12-4
clone_size: once
d_call: TRBD1
cdr3_length: 19
j_call: TRBJ2-7
cdr3_aa: CASSLGSSSGDRGPYEQYF
cdr3_nt: TGTGCCAGCAGTTTAGGATCTAGTTCGGGGGACAGGGGTCCCTACGAGCAGTACTTC

v_call: TRBV7-2
clone_size: few
d_call: .
cdr3_length: 14
j_call: TRBJ2-7
cdr3_aa: CASSPRRTSYEQYF
cdr3_nt: TGTGCCAGCAGTCCACGGCGGACCTCCTACGAGCAGTACTTC

v_call: TRBV7-8
clone_size: few
d_call: .
cdr3_length: 15
j_call: TRBJ1-2
cdr3_aa: CASSPVRQPNYGYTF
cdr3_nt: TGTGCCAGCAGCCCCGTGCGACAGCCCAACTATGGCTACACCTTC

v_call: TRBV7-8
clone_size: .
d_call: .
cdr3_length: 17
j_call: TRBJ1-5
cdr3_aa: CASTLGAGPGSNQPQHF
cdr3_nt: TGTGCCAGCACTCTCGGGGCAGGCCCGGGTAGCAATCAGCCCCAGCATTTT

v_call: TRBV20-1
clone_size: .
d_call: .
cdr3_length: 15
j_call: TRBJ2-3
cdr3_aa: CSARESSQRADTQYF
cdr3_nt: TGCAGTGCTAGAGAGAGTAGCCAGAGGGCAGATACGCAGTATTTT

v_call: TRBV18
clone_size: .
d_call: .
cdr3_length: 11
j_call: TRBJ2-5
cdr3_aa: CTSSRQETQYF
cdr3_nt: TGTACCAGCTCACGCCAAGAGACCCAGTACTTC

v_call: TRBV5-1
clone_size: .
d_call: .
cdr3_length: 14
j_call: TRBJ2-7
cdr3_aa: CASSWGRPSHEQYF
cdr3_nt: TGCGCCAGCAGCTGGGGCAGGCCGTCCCACGAGCAGTACTTC

v_call: TRBV11-2
clone_size: few
d_call: TRBD1
cdr3_length: 17
j_call: TRBJ1-1
cdr3_aa: CASSLGRGGRGDTEAFF
cdr3_nt: TGTGCCAGCAGCTTAGGCAGGGGGGGGCGCGGGGACACTGAAGCTTTCTTT